The following is a T cell receptor (beta chain) sequence with its context. Each CDR3 protein is one row after TCRdb ran MiXCR on the 5' RACE reads. Of roughly 110,000 distinct CDR3 sequences in the sample, approximately 12% are singletons; the top ten hold roughly 7.1%. These data come from a study of early T cells in non-severe SARS-CoV-2 infection. With V trimmed by 6 bases and J by 0 bases, 6 bases remained unmatched. The CDR3 is 15 residues long. Germline lookup yields CDR1 DFQATT and CDR2 SNEGSKA (reference sequence). Sequencing was performed on whole blood. V and J are TRBV20-1 and TRBJ2-3; 10 bases agree with TRBD2. This clonotype was sampled from an adult who was a healthcare worker with PCR-confirmed SARS-CoV-2 infection or an uninfected control (not recorded which). The CDR3 sequence: CSAQLLAGSTDTQYF. In DNA form, the CDR3 reads TGCAGTGCCCAACTACTAGCGGGGAGCACAGATACGCAGTATTTT.